These 9 T cell receptor beta chains came from one sample sequenced in a study of PD-1 blockade in classical Hodgkin lymphoma. TCRdb keeps only in-frame clones here, not all; method: immunoSEQ multiplex PCR. The top ten hold approximately 8.2% of the sample, which has 55,000 to 80,000 clones, roughly 91% seen once. All patients experienced relapse after autologous stem cell transplantation, and brentuximab vedotin exposure was variable. The sample here was peripheral blood mononuclear cells (PBMCs), taken at baseline. The origin of the receptors is a human donor with classical Hodgkin lymphoma.

This clone has just one count. The chain is built from TRBV9 and TRBJ2-7; D not certain. The CDR3 covers 14 residues. Germline CDR1 reads SGDLS; CDR2 reads YYNGEE. Trimming shortened V by 0 bases and J by 2 bases, and 9 bases separated the two germline ends. DNA for the CDR3: TGTGCCAGCAGCGTAGAGGAATACCCCTACGAGCAGTACTTC. Protein: CASSVEEYPYEQYF.

This chain links TRBV13 with TRBJ1-6, with D uncertain. The V gene's germline CDR1 is PRHDT and CDR2 FYEKMQ (reference sequence). The V end lost 5 bases, the J end lost 6 bases, and 14 bases lay between the germline ends. This CDR3 region has 15 residues. CDR3 sequence reads: CASSPKGRVNSPLHF. The CDR3 DNA sequence: TGTGCCAGCAGCCCAAAAGGACGGGTTAATTCACCCCTCCACTTT.

The chain has TRBV6-5 and TRBJ1-4, with D unresolved. Germline-derived CDR1 and CDR2 are MNHEY and SVGAGI. Deletions cut 5 bases from V and 4 bases from J, with 8 bases between. The CDR3 covers 13 residues. The CDR3 coding sequence is TGTGCCAGCAGTCCCCACAGTAATGAAAAACTGTTTTTT. Its protein product is CASSPHSNEKLFF.

The V gene is TRBV2, the J gene TRBJ1-2, with 7 bases fitting TRBD1. With V trimmed by 5 bases and J by 5 bases, 14 bases remained unmatched. The V gene's germline CDR1 is SNHLY and CDR2 FYNNEI. The CDR3 is made up of 16 amino acids. The CDR3 DNA sequence: TGTGCCAGCAGTTTCCTAGGGACAGCCGGTTCTTATGGCTACACCTTC. Amino acids: CASSFLGTAGSYGYTF.

The V call is TRBV7-2, the J call TRBJ2-1; unclear D gene. V dropped 2 bases and J dropped 5 bases, with 10 bases sitting between them. The CDR3 is made up of 14 amino acids. Per the germline V gene, CDR1 is SGHTA and CDR2 is FQGNSA. CDR3 residues: CASSLMRTDNEQFF. DNA of the CDR3: TGTGCCAGCAGCTTAATGCGGACCGACAATGAGCAGTTCTTC.

This clone was observed once. The chain has TRBV28 and TRBJ1-2; D is ambiguous. CDR3 size: 13 residues. From germline, CDR1 is MDHEN and CDR2 SYDVKM. Trimming left V 7 bases short and J 5 bases short, with 14 bases between. Written as DNA, the CDR3 is TGTGCCAGCACCCGCGGCCAGGATTATGGCTACACCTTC. It translates to CASTRGQDYGYTF.

V gene TRBV19 combines with J gene TRBJ1-5; the match to TRBD1 covers 9 bases. This CDR3 is built from 15 residues. V was clipped by 5 bases and J by 2 bases; unmatched bases: 4. Germline CDR1 LNHDA, CDR2 SQIVND (reference sequence). This CDR3 reads CASSGTGMGNQPQHF. The CDR3 nucleotides are TGTGCCAGTAGTGGGACAGGGATGGGCAATCAGCCCCAGCATTTT.

The rearrangement uses TRBV11-2 and TRBJ2-3, with a weak D call TRBD1 (6 bases). The CDR3 covers 16 residues. The V end lost 0 bases, the J end lost 0 bases, and 10 bases lay between the germline ends. Germline-derived CDR1 and CDR2 are SGHAT and FQNNGV. As DNA, the CDR3 is TGTGCCAGCAGCTTAGAAGGGGGTTACAGCACAGATACGCAGTATTTT. Its protein product is CASSLEGGYSTDTQYF.

This clone was seen more than once but under ten times. V usage is TRBV7-3 and J usage is TRBJ2-3, with unresolved D. CDR3 size: 11 residues. V dropped 2 bases and J dropped 4 bases, with 1 base sitting between them. Germline V gene sequence: CDR1 SGHTA, CDR2 FQGTGA. Here the CDR3 reads CASSLADTQYF. DNA for the CDR3: TGTGCCAGCAGCTTAGCAGATACGCAGTATTTT.